This T cell receptor (beta chain) was sequenced for a study of T cell changes during pregnancy in multiple sclerosis. V dropped 5 bases and J dropped 3 bases, with 17 bases sitting between them. There are 15 residues in the CDR3. Germline CDR1 is KGHSH and CDR2 is LQKENI. TCRdb's copy holds only in-frame clones and misses some; the assay was immunoSEQ multiplex PCR. This repertoire shows 90,000 or so clones, over 85% found once; its top ten account for approximately 1.6%. V gene TRBV18 combines with J gene TRBJ2-7; D perhaps matches TRBD1 (6 bases). The receptor comes from a female donor in good health, enrolled as a control in a pregnancy study. The specimen comprised peripheral blood, sampled after pregnancy. CDR3 amino acids: CASSITTGGDYEQYF. CDR3 DNA sequence: TGTGCCAGCTCAATCACGACAGGTGGAGACTACGAGCAGTACTTC.